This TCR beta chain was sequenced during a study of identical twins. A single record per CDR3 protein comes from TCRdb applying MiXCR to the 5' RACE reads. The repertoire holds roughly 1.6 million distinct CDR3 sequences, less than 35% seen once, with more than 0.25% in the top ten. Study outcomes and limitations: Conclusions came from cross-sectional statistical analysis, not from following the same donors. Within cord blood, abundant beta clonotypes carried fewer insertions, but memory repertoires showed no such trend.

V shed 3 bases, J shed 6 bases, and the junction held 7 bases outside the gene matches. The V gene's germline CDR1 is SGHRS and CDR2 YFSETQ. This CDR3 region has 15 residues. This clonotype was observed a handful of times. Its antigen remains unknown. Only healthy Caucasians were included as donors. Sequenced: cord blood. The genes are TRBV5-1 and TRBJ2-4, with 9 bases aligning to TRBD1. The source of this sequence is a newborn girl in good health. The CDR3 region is CASSSTGTGINIQYF. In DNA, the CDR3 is TGCGCCAGCAGCTCGACCGGGACAGGGATAAACATTCAGTACTTC.